This is a list of T cell receptor beta chains from one sample in a study of blood T cell repertoires in COVID-19. This table comes from immunoSEQ multiplex PCR, and its TCRdb copy is limited to in-frame clones, with some not included. The sample holds fewer than 250,000 clones, around nine tenths seen once. The specimen was peripheral blood. The receptors originated from a woman aged 60 to 75 who had recovered from COVID-19. CDR3s include the opening cysteine and the closing phenylalanine or tryptophan. A D gene is named only where the DNA matches it firmly. Clone size is given for some rows only: seen once, a few or many times, or a class if the clone is expanded.

j_call d_call v_call clone_size cdr3_aa cdr3_nt
TRBJ1-2 NA TRBV27 once CATEGGASGYTF TGTGCCACCGAGGGGGGGGCCTCTGGCTACACCTTC
TRBJ2-5 TRBD2 TRBV29-1 once CSVVERGWVETQYF TGCAGCGTTGTCGAGCGGGGGTGGGTAGAGACCCAGTACTTC
TRBJ2-1 TRBD2 TRBV2 NA CASRGLARSYNEQFF TGTGCCAGCAGGGGACTAGCCCGCTCCTACAATGAGCAGTTCTTC
TRBJ2-1 NA TRBV19 NA CASSMGDMGEQFF TGTGCCAGTAGTATGGGAGACATGGGTGAGCAGTTCTTC
TRBJ1-5 NA TRBV19 few CASSPGDVLSNQPQHF TGTGCCAGTAGCCCCGGAGACGTACTTAGCAATCAGCCCCAGCATTTT
TRBJ2-3 NA TRBV11-2 NA CASSPRQGGIRNTQYF TGTGCCAGCAGCCCGAGGCAGGGGGGCATTAGAAATACGCAGTATTTT
TRBJ1-1 NA TRBV19 NA CASSIGGLEAFF TGTGCCAGTAGTATCGGCGGCCTTGAAGCTTTCTTT
TRBJ2-5 TRBD2 TRBV4-1 NA CASSQLVASGVQETQYF TGCGCCAGCAGCCAATTGGTGGCTAGCGGTGTCCAAGAGACCCAGTACTTC
TRBJ2-7 TRBD1 TRBV19 NA CASSKGQGIAYEQYF TGTGCCAGTAGTAAGGGACAGGGAATCGCCTACGAGCAGTACTTC
TRBJ1-2 NA TRBV6-1 NA CASSEKWKKELEGYTF TGTGCCAGCAGTGAAAAGTGGAAGAAGGAGTTGGAGGGCTACACCTTC
TRBJ2-1 NA TRBV28 NA CASITAGESSYNEQFF TGTGCCAGCATAACAGCAGGGGAGAGCTCCTACAATGAGCAGTTCTTC